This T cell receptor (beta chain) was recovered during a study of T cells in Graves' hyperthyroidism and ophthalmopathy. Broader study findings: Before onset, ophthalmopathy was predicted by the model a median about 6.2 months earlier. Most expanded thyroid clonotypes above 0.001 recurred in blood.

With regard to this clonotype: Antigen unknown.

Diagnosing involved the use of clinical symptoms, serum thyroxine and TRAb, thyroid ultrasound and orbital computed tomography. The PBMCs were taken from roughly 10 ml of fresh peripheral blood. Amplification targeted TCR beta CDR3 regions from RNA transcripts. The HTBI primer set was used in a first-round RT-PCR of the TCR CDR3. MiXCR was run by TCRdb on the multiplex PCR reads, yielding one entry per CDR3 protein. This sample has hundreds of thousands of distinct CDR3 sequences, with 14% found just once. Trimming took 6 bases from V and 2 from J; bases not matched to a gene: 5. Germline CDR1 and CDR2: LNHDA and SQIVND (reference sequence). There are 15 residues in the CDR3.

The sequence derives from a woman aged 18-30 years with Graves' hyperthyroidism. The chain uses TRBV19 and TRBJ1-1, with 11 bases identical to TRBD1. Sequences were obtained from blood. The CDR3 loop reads CASRLGTGGNTEAFF. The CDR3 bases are TGTGCCAGTAGATTGGGGACAGGGGGTAACACTGAAGCTTTCTTT. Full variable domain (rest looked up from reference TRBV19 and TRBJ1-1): DGGITQSPKYLFRKEGQNVTLSCEQNLNHDAMYWYRQDPGQGLRLIYYSQIVNDFQKGDIAEGYSVSREKKESFPLTVTSAQKNPTAFYLCASRLGTGGNTEAFFGQGTRLTVV.